This TCR beta chain was retrieved from a study of T cells in tumors after PD-1 blockade (dated by TCRdb to the late 2010s). General notes on the study: Prior checkpoint blockade, systemic immunosuppressant use, and recent radiotherapy or other anti-cancer therapy within 4 weeks were grounds for patient exclusion. Ongoing daily vismodegib 150 mg was also given to a subset of patients during anti-PD-1 treatment. RECIST version 1.1 was used to assess clinical response. Using site-matched tumors from BCC or SCC patients sampled before and after anti-PD-1 therapy, the study carried out paired single-cell RNA and TCR sequencing. On average, tumor samples had 26,066 TCR templates (range roughly 554-99,264) and some 6,000 unique clonotypes, 15 to 20-fold deeper than single-cell TCR sequencing. Patients received pembrolizumab 200 mg every 3 weeks or cemiplimab 350 mg every 2 weeks.

As to this clone: No cognate antigen has been identified for it. Base qualities were left out, and no much larger clone turns up one base away.

Trimming at the junction amounts to 4 bases on V and 7 bases on J, and the germline ends lie 9 bases apart. The CDR3 measures 13 amino acids from cysteine to phenylalanine. Just the 39-base CDR3 DNA is kept, in frame starting at base 1. The CDR1 and CDR2 encoded by the germline V gene are SGHDT and YYEEEE. The time point label corresponds to: after anti-PD-1 therapy. Before and after PD-1 blockade, tumor biopsies came from the same primary tumor, making the samples site-matched. Genomic DNA extracted from tumor biopsies or peripheral blood was used for bulk TCRbeta sequencing, with input ranging from about 550 ng to 6,004 ng. To increase sensitivity for rare clonotypes compared with single-cell TCR sequencing, remaining biopsy material was subjected to bulk TCRbeta sequencing. Histologically proven advanced or metastatic basal or squamous cell carcinoma was present in all patients, all of whom were poor candidates for surgical resection. The basal cell carcinoma cohort was made up of around eleven patients, and bulk tumor TCR sequencing was performed for roughly 8 of these patients. Fresh biopsies came from the site of the primary tumor, and part of the tissue was kept in RNAlater for exome and bulk TCR sequencing.

The immunoSEQ platform was used for deep TCRbeta sequencing. The original pipeline was this. Only productive rearrangements were exported from the immunoSEQ Analyzer for downstream analysis. A two-sided binomial test at Bonferroni-corrected P below 0.01 was used to call clones with significant expansion or contraction between timepoints. T cell phenotypes were assigned to bulk TCRbeta clonotypes by matching to single-cell RNA+TCR-seq clones sharing the same TCRbeta sequence. Tumor enrichment of a clone was calculated by dividing the clone's tumor frequency by the clone's PBMC frequency, both taken from bulk TCR sequencing. GLIPH was used to sort TCRs into specificity groups, which are clusters of distinct TCRs that likely recognize common antigens through shared CDR3 motifs. TCRdb carries this immuneACCESS record with in-frame sequences only. Its versions omit some clonotypes, under half of them owing to an unresolved V gene in the studies checked, with the rest unexplained. The V and J calls and clone size were taken over from that table, and D and trimming were inferred from the DNA. The sample table contains more than 6,500 clones; only one count was recorded for around 69% of them. 7.5% to 9.5% of the sample comes from the top ten.

What the work shows at the level of the full study, not this receptor alone: Where the novel T cell clones came from was not determined, and possible sources could include lymphoid organs or rare unexpanded clones inside the tumor or in the tumor periphery. Exhausted CD8+ clones expanded after therapy were found to be mostly novel clonotypes undetected pre-treatment, suggesting clonal replacement rather than reinvigoration of pre-existing clones. About 39% of tumor TCR clonotypes were found in blood, and some novel exhausted tumor clones appeared in pre-treatment blood, suggesting peripheral recruitment. Comparisons between pre- and post-treatment samples were the only ones where clonal replacement appeared, with none seen between two pre-treatment samples, a pattern that argues against artifacts from biopsy timing or location.

This chain joins TRBV5-6 to TRBJ1-6; the D gene is unclear. This TCR was sampled from a human donor with basal cell carcinoma. Source: tumor tissue, taken after anti-PD-1 treatment. The CDR3 reads CASSIFGNSPLHF. Read as DNA, the sequence is TGTGCCAGCAGCATTTTTGGAAATTCACCCCTCCACTTT.